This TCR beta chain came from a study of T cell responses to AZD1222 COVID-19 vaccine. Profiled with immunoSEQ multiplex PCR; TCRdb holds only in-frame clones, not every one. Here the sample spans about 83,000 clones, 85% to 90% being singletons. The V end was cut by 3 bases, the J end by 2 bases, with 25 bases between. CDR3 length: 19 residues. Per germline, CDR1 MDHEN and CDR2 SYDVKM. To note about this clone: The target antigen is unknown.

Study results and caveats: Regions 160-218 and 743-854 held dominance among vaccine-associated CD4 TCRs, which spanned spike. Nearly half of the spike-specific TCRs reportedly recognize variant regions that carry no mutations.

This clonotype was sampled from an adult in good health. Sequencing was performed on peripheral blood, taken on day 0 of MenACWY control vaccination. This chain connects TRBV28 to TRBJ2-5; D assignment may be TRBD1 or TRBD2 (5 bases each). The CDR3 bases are TGTGCCAGCAGTTTGCTTAACCTTGGGGGACGATCTTTACAAGAGACCCAGTACTTC. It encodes CASSLLNLGGRSLQETQYF.